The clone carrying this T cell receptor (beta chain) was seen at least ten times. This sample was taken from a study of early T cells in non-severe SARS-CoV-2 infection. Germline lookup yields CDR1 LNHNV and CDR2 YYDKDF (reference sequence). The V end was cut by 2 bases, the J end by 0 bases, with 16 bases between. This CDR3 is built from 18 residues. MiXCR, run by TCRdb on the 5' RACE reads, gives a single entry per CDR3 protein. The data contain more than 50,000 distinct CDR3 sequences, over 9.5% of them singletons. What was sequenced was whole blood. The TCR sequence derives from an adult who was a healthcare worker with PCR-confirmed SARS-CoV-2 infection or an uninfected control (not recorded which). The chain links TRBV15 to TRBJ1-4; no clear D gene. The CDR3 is CATSRPGGIHTTNEKLFF. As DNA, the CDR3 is TGTGCCACCAGCAGACCCGGTGGGATTCATACAACTAATGAAAAACTGTTTTTT. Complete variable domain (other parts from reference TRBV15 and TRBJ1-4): DAMVIQNPRYQVTQFGKPVTLSCSQTLNHNVMYWYQQKSSQAPKLLFHYYDKDFNNEADTPDNFQSRRPNTSFCFLDIRSPGLGDTAMYLCATSRPGGIHTTNEKLFFGSGTQLSVL.